What follows are 17 T cell receptor beta chains derived from one specimen sequenced in a study of CD8 T cells in ankylosing spondylitis. TCRdb itself ran the 5' RACE reads through MiXCR, one entry per CDR3 protein. This sample yields under 200,000 distinct CDR3 sequences, of which around a tenth are seen a single time; 29% belongs to the top ten. Input material: blood, either unsorted or a sorted T cell fraction (not recorded which). The receptor source for this set is a male donor with ankylosing spondylitis or in good health (not recorded which).

V gene TRBV29-1 combines with J gene TRBJ2-5; D remains unclear. CDR3 size: 13 residues. CDR1 is SQVTM, CDR2 ANQGSEA, per germline. V lost 3 bases to trimming and J lost 0 bases, with 8 bases between them. CDR3 DNA sequence: TGCAGCGTTGAGAGTCCGTACCAAGAGACCCAGTACTTC. Its protein is CSVESPYQETQYF.

Note on this clonotype: A single base separates this from a much larger clone, so it may be a read error. V usage is TRBV3-1 and J usage is TRBJ2-4; TRBD2 aligns across 7 bases. CDR3 length: 11 residues. Germline trimming cut 4 bases from V and 12 bases from J; bases unmatched to any gene: 3. Per the germline V gene, CDR1 is LGHDT and CDR2 is YNNKEL (reference sequence). The CDR3 here is CASSRLAAQYF. DNA of the CDR3: TGTGCCAGCAGCCGGCTAGCGGCTCAGTACTTC.

This clonotype was observed at least ten times. The chain joins TRBV6-5 to TRBJ1-1; perhaps TRBD1 as D (5 bases). The V gene lost 8 bases and the J gene lost 11 bases, with 15 bases spanning the gap. The CDR3 consists of 11 residues. Per germline, CDR1 MNHEY and CDR2 SVGAGI. This CDR3 is CASRSRGDAFF. In nucleotides, the CDR3 is TGTGCCAGCCGTAGTCGGGGGGATGCTTTCTTT.

There are many counts of this clonotype. The chain employs TRBV10-3 and TRBJ2-5, with D unclear. From germline, CDR1 is ENHRY and CDR2 SYGVKD. Trimming cost V 2 bases and J 5 bases, with 3 bases left between them. The CDR3 is made up of 11 amino acids. CDR3 residues: CAISEGETQYF. For the CDR3, the DNA is TGTGCCATCAGTGAGGGGGAGACCCAGTACTTC.

There are many counts of this clonotype. J is TRBJ2-1 and V is TRBV27; possibly TRBD2 for D (6 bases). This CDR3 spans 15 amino acids. Germline CDR1 and CDR2: MNHEY and SMNVEV (reference sequence). Between the trimmed V and J ends, which lost 3 bases and 3 bases, there was a span of 12 bases. CDR3 residues: CASSLSPAGYNEQFF. In DNA, the CDR3 is TGTGCCAGCAGTTTGTCGCCAGCGGGCTACAATGAGCAGTTCTTC.

This clonotype was seen at least ten times. The chain uses TRBV10-3 and TRBJ2-5; TRBD1 matches at 9 bases. CDR3 length: 15 residues. V dropped 4 bases and J dropped 13; count of bases not matched to a gene: 16. The germline V gene has CDR1 ENHRY and CDR2 SYGVKD. CDR3 DNA: TGTGCCATCAGTGGGGGACAGGGTGTGAGCCCGACCGTGTACTTC. Amino acid sequence: CAISGGQGVSPTVYF.

V usage is TRBV2 and J usage is TRBJ2-3; D is uncertain. The V and J ends lost 1 base and 3 bases respectively, with 11 bases between them. Germline assignment: CDR1 SNHLY and CDR2 FYNNEI. The CDR3 is 15 residues long. DNA for the CDR3: TGTGCCAGCAGTGAAGTTTCGAGTCGTACAGATACGCAGTATTTT. It encodes CASSEVSSRTDTQYF.

The gene calls are TRBV10-3 and TRBJ1-4; weak D call: TRBD1 (5 bases). The CDR3 contains 17 residues. The V gene's germline CDR1 is ENHRY and CDR2 SYGVKD. V shed 6 bases and J shed 3 bases, with 20 bases lying between them. The CDR3 region is CAISTRDFVEANEKLFF. CDR3 DNA sequence: TGTGCCATCAGCACCCGGGACTTTGTCGAGGCTAATGAAAAACTGTTTTTT.

This clonotype was found many times. The chain joins TRBV12-3 or TRBV12-4 to TRBJ2-5; 8 bases match TRBD2. The CDR3 extends over 15 amino acids. The junction had 5 bases not matched to a gene; V was cut back by 4 bases and J by 1 base. The CDR3 DNA reads as TGTGCCAGCAGTTGGCGAACTAGCGGCCAAGAGACCCAGTACTTC. Translated: CASSWRTSGQETQYF.

This clonotype was found many times. V gene TRBV6-2 or TRBV6-3 combines with J gene TRBJ1-1; TRBD1 might be the D (6 bases). Trimming removed 2 bases from V and 1 base from J, with 8 bases in between. This CDR3 comprises 14 residues. Germline assignment: CDR1 MNHEY and CDR2 SVGEGT. The CDR3 DNA is TGTGCCAGCAGTTACCGGGGGGCGAACACTGAAGCTTTCTTT. Translation gives CASSYRGANTEAFF.

In its sample, this clonotype was seen once. This sequence may be a read error, since a much larger clone differs from it by one base. The chain uses TRBV7-2 and TRBJ2-7, with 8 positions matching TRBD1. This CDR3 spans 14 amino acids. CDR1 is SGHTA and CDR2 is FQGNSA in the germline V gene. The CDR3 sequence: CASSLGQEYYEQCF. CDR3 in DNA: TGTGCCAGCAGCTTGGGACAGGAGTACTACGAGCAGTGCTTC.

The chain joins TRBV7-2 to TRBJ1-2, with D perhaps TRBD1 (5 bases). The CDR3 spans 15 residues. With 4 bases removed from V and 5 bases from J, the gap between germline ends came to 17 bases. From germline, CDR1 is SGHTA and CDR2 FQGNSA. This CDR3 reads CASSSRTGTTYGYTF. The DNA of the CDR3 is TGTGCCAGCAGCTCGAGAACTGGGACGACTTATGGCTACACCTTC.

The rearrangement joins TRBV6-2 or TRBV6-3 to TRBJ1-1; unclear D gene. The V and J ends lost 4 bases and 0 bases respectively, with 12 bases between them. The length of the CDR3 is 15 residues. The V gene's germline CDR1 is MNHEY and CDR2 SVGEGT. CDR3 amino acids: CASSSLGLMNTEAFF. In DNA form, the CDR3 reads TGTGCCAGCAGTTCCCTAGGGCTGATGAACACTGAAGCTTTCTTT.

This clonotype occurred many times. The V and J genes are TRBV12-3 or TRBV12-4 and TRBJ2-1, with 9 bases lining up with TRBD2. The CDR3 loop spans 13 amino acids. With 3 bases clipped from V and 13 bases from J, the junction kept 7 bases outside the gene matches. This CDR3 reads CASSLYVAGVQFF. As DNA, the CDR3 is TGTGCCAGCAGTTTGTACGTAGCGGGAGTTCAGTTCTTC.

This clonotype was observed a few times. J is TRBJ2-5 and V is TRBV5-1; no clear D. The CDR3 has 17 residues. Per the germline V gene, CDR1 is SGHRS and CDR2 is YFSETQ. The V and J ends lost 0 bases and 0 bases respectively, with 15 bases between them. The CDR3 DNA reads TGCGCCAGCAGCTTGGGCATTACGACGAGGTACCAAGAGACCCAGTACTTC. It translates to CASSLGITTRYQETQYF.

The table lists this clonotype with many counts. The V call is TRBV28, the J call TRBJ1-2; possible D gene TRBD1, 6 bases. Trimming shortened V by 8 bases and J by 0 bases, and 7 bases separated the two germline ends. The germline V gene has CDR1 MDHEN and CDR2 SYDVKM. The CDR3 totals 12 residues. The CDR3 reads CASRQANYGYTF. CDR3 nucleotide sequence: TGTGCCAGCCGACAGGCTAACTATGGCTACACCTTC.

This rearrangement joins TRBV20-1 to TRBJ2-3; TRBD1 agrees at 8 bases. This CDR3 comprises 15 residues. Losses at the gene ends were 6 bases for V and 3 bases for J; bases not matched to a gene: 11. Germline V gene sequence: CDR1 DFQATT, CDR2 SNEGSKA (reference sequence). This CDR3 reads CSASQGALITDTQYF. The CDR3 DNA reads as TGCAGTGCCTCGCAGGGGGCGCTGATAACAGATACGCAGTATTTT.